This T cell receptor (beta chain) is from a study of T cells after yellow fever vaccination. The study's findings and limits: Any FACS-sorted repertoire could hold abundant clonotypes that contaminate it from the bulk population.

With respect to this clonotype: Antigen specificity is unknown.

CDR3 length: 16 residues. From germline, CDR1 is ENHRY and CDR2 SYGVKD. V was pared by 2 bases and J by 1 base, with 14 bases between. 5'RACE template switching generated TCR cDNA, adding a universal primer site and UMIs. Each CDR3 protein is one row after TCRdb ran MiXCR on the 5' RACE reads. In the table there are hundreds of thousands of distinct CDR3 sequences, approximately 12% of which are singletons. This sequence was found in a young man who received the YFV17D yellow fever vaccine. Sequenced here: PBMCs, sampled on the day of the yellow fever booster vaccination. The gene calls are TRBV10-3 and TRBJ2-5; D is possibly TRBD1 (6 bases). DNA for the CDR3: TGTGCCATCAGTGAGGGGTTAGGGGGTCTCCAAGAGACCCAGTACTTC. This sequence encodes CAISEGLGGLQETQYF.